The 25 T cell receptor beta chains given below trace back to one sample, sequenced in a study of beta chain features in type 1 diabetes. Reverse transcription of all isolated RNA meant that expressed TCRB transcripts were sequenced. The table came from immunoSEQ multiplex PCR; TCRdb's copy has only in-frame clones and leaves some out. This table has approximately 200,000 clones, over 9.5% appearing once. Source material: naive CD4+ T cells from blood. The source is a woman under 30 in good health.

This chain connects TRBV15 to TRBJ2-7; 7 nucleotides agree with TRBD2. The ends lost 4 bases at V and 5 bases at J; junction bases unmatched: 14. The CDR3 contains 16 residues. The germline V gene has CDR1 LNHNV and CDR2 YYDKDF (reference sequence). CDR3 bases: TGTGCCACCAGCATAGGAAGGGGACGGGGAGGGGACGAGCAGTACTTC. This gives the protein CATSIGRGRGGDEQYF.

For the CDR3, the DNA is TGCGCCAGCAGCTTGGTTCCTGGGGCTGGCGGGGAGCTGTTTTTT. As protein: CASSLVPGAGGELFF. J is TRBJ2-2 and V is TRBV5-1; weak D call: TRBD1 (5 bases). Looked up from germline, CDR1 is SGHRS and CDR2 is YFSETQ. The V gene lost 0 bases and the J gene lost 7 bases, with 13 bases spanning the gap. The CDR3 consists of 15 residues.

The table lists this clone with a count of one. This chain links TRBV6-6 with TRBJ2-7, with a weak D call TRBD2 (5 bases). The CDR3 consists of 14 residues. Between the trimmed V and J ends, which lost 0 bases and 6 bases, there was a span of 12 bases. CDR1 and CDR2 from the germline V gene are MNHNY and SVGAGI (reference sequence). CDR3: CASSYSTGIPEQYF. DNA for the CDR3: TGTGCCAGCAGTTACTCGACGGGGATTCCCGAGCAGTACTTC.

Only a few counts were recorded for this clone. The chain employs TRBV5-1 and TRBJ2-1; the match to TRBD2 covers 11 bases. The CDR3 length is 16 residues. Germline assignment: CDR1 SGHRS and CDR2 YFSETQ. V lost 4 bases and J lost 5; bases outside the gene matches: 8. In DNA, the CDR3 is TGCGCCAGCAGCCCCCCGGTGGGACTAGCGGACAATGAGCAGTTCTTC. Encoded protein: CASSPPVGLADNEQFF.

The rearrangement uses TRBV11-3 and TRBJ2-3, with a possible D match to TRBD2 (6 bases). CDR3 size: 13 residues. CDR1 and CDR2 from the germline V gene are SGHNT and YENEEA. The V gene lost 0 bases and the J gene lost 10 bases, with 11 bases spanning the gap. As DNA, the CDR3 is TGTGCCAGCAGCTTAGATGCTGGGGAGGCGCAGTATTTT. Residues: CASSLDAGEAQYF.

This clone was seen a few times. The rearrangement links TRBV6-5 to TRBJ1-1; no definite D call. Germline-derived CDR1 and CDR2 are MNHEY and SVGAGI. This CDR3 spans 14 amino acids. Trimming stripped 5 bases from V and 1 base from J, with 11 bases between. CDR3 residues: CASSALTGNTEAFF. In DNA form, the CDR3 reads TGTGCCAGCAGTGCGCTGACGGGGAACACTGAAGCTTTCTTT.

The rearrangement joins TRBV6-1 to TRBJ2-5, with D possibly being TRBD1 (6 bases). V lost 5 bases, J lost 2 bases, and 12 bases lay in between. Germline-derived CDR1 and CDR2 are MNHNS and SASEGT. This CDR3 is built from 14 residues. In nucleotides, the CDR3 is TGTGCCAGCAGTCGAAGGGGGACGCAAGAGACCCAGTACTTC. It translates to CASSRRGTQETQYF.

This clone has more than one count but fewer than ten. The chain uses TRBV27 and TRBJ2-1, with 10 bases matching TRBD2. There are 15 residues in the CDR3. The germline V gene encodes CDR1 MNHEY and CDR2 SMNVEV (reference sequence). J was trimmed by 7 bases and V by 2 bases; bases with no gene match: 5. Here the CDR3 DNA reads TGTGCCAGCAGTTTAAAAGCGGGGGGGCAGAATGAGCAGTTCTTC. The encoded protein is CASSLKAGGQNEQFF.

The chain carries TRBV29-1 and TRBJ1-3, with D perhaps matching TRBD1 (5 bases). CDR3 size: 14 residues. Looked up from germline, CDR1 is SQVTM and CDR2 is ANQGSEA. V lost 6 bases and J 0 bases, leaving 12 bases between the germline ends. The chain's CDR3 is CSVGDGSSGNTIYF. In DNA, the CDR3 is TGCAGCGTGGGGGACGGGAGCTCTGGAAACACCATATATTTT.

This clone was detected a few times. The chain employs TRBV18 and TRBJ1-1, with D maybe TRBD1 (5 bases). The CDR3 extends over 14 amino acids. Trimming took off 4 bases at V and 3 bases at J, with 12 bases between the two ends. The V gene's germline CDR1 is KGHSH and CDR2 LQKENI. CDR3 in DNA: TGTGCCAGCTCACTAACAGGTTCTGACACTGAAGCTTTCTTT. This gives the protein CASSLTGSDTEAFF.

A few counts support this clone. The chain couples TRBV2 to TRBJ2-4, with 11 bases matching TRBD2. With V trimmed by 6 bases and J by 5 bases, 9 bases remained unmatched. This CDR3 has 16 amino acids. CDR1 SNHLY and CDR2 FYNNEI come from the germline V gene. CDR3 bases: TGTGCCAGCAGGAAACTAGCGGGAGCGACCCAAAACATTCAGTACTTC. Residues: CASRKLAGATQNIQYF.

This clone has a handful of counts. For the CDR3, the DNA is TGTGCCAGCAGCTGGCGGCAGGGGGGAGGGTTCTTC. Translated, it gives CASSWRQGGGFF. V and J are TRBV5-6 and TRBJ2-1; D might be TRBD1 (7 bases). CDR1 SGHDT and CDR2 YYEEEE come from the germline V gene. The CDR3 sequence is 12 residues long. V was cut by 3 bases and J by 15 bases, with 16 bases left in between.

In its sample, this clone was seen a few times. The rearrangement uses TRBV18 and TRBJ2-7, with D possibly being TRBD1 (7 bases). Germline V gene sequence: CDR1 KGHSH, CDR2 LQKENI. The CDR3 runs 16 residues. Trimming stripped 4 bases from V and 2 bases from J, with 18 bases between. The chain's CDR3 is CASSLAAPGQTYEQYF. CDR3 nucleotide sequence: TGTGCCAGCTCACTAGCGGCTCCGGGACAGACCTACGAGCAGTACTTC. The variable domain in full, with the rest retrieved from reference TRBV18 and TRBJ2-7, is NAGVMQNPRHLVRRRGQEARLRCSPMKGHSHVYWYRQLPEEGLKFMVYLQKENIIDESGMPKERFSAEFPKEGPSILRIQQVVRGDSAAYFCASSLAAPGQTYEQYFGPGTRLTVT.

This chain joins TRBV11-2 and TRBJ2-7; D is unresolved. CDR3 length: 12 amino acids. Germline V CDR1 and CDR2: SGHAT, FQNNGV. Trimming stripped 1 base from V and 6 bases from J, with 7 bases between. The CDR3 is CASSLGPVEQYF. The CDR3 nucleotides are TGTGCCAGCAGCTTAGGCCCGGTCGAGCAGTACTTC. Variable domain in full (rest from reference TRBV11-2 and TRBJ2-7): EAGVAQSPRYKIIEKRQSVAFWCNPISGHATLYWYQQILGQGPKLLIQFQNNGVVDDSQLPKDRFSAERLKGVDSTLKIQPAKLEDSAVYLCASSLGPVEQYFGPGTRLTVT.

This clone was found many times. V is TRBV4-1 and J is TRBJ2-7; 9 bases are shared with TRBD2. Per the germline V gene, CDR1 is MGHRA and CDR2 is YSYEKL. V was pared by 0 bases and J by 0 bases, with 3 bases of the junction left unmatched. The CDR3 contains 16 residues. CDR3 region: CASSQESGGSSYEQYF. As DNA, the CDR3 is TGCGCCAGCAGCCAAGAAAGCGGGGGGAGCTCCTACGAGCAGTACTTC.

The chain links TRBV2 to TRBJ2-1, with 16 bases identical to TRBD2. V dropped 6 bases and J dropped 9; count of bases not matched to a gene: 11. The germline gives CDR1 SNHLY, CDR2 FYNNEI. CDR3 length: 17 residues. In DNA, the CDR3 is TGTGCCAGCAGCGCATTTTGGGGACTAGCGGGAGGGGGTGAGCAGTTCTTC. It codes for CASSAFWGLAGGGEQFF.

This chain connects TRBV18 to TRBJ2-1; TRBD1 agrees at 8 bases. V was clipped by 2 bases and J by 0 bases; unmatched bases: 9. CDR1 is KGHSH and CDR2 is LQKENI in the germline V gene. CDR3 length: 18 amino acids. CDR3 bases: TGTGCCAGCTCACCATTCTGGGTACAGGGGGGCTCCTACAATGAGCAGTTCTTC. Encoded protein: CASSPFWVQGGSYNEQFF.

The CDR3 spells CASSEPGIGRTQYF. CDR3 DNA: TGTGCCAGCAGTGAACCCGGGATAGGGCGGACCCAGTACTTC. The chain joins TRBV2 to TRBJ2-5, with D possibly TRBD2 on 5 matching bases. The CDR3 sequence is 14 residues long. Trimming left V 2 bases short and J 7 bases short, with 14 bases between. The V gene's germline CDR1 is SNHLY and CDR2 FYNNEI.

The chain joins TRBV5-1 to TRBJ1-3; unclear D gene. This CDR3 has 16 residues. The V and J ends lost 0 bases and 3 bases respectively, with 13 bases between them. In germline, CDR1 is SGHRS, CDR2 YFSETQ. The CDR3 bases are TGCGCCAGCAGCTTGGTTGGGTCAGGATTTGGAAACACCATATATTTT. It specifies CASSLVGSGFGNTIYF. Full variable domain (remainder filled in from reference TRBV5-1 and TRBJ1-3): KAGVTQTPRYLIKTRGQQVTLSCSPISGHRSVSWYQQTPGQGLQFLFEYFSETQRNKGNFPGRFSGRQFSNSRSEMNVSTLELGDSALYLCASSLVGSGFGNTIYFGEGSWLTVV.

CDR3 residues: CASEKRGAYNEQFF. The CDR3 DNA reads TGTGCCAGCGAAAAGCGGGGCGCCTACAATGAGCAGTTCTTC. This chain uses TRBV28 with TRBJ2-1, with TRBD2 matching 7 bases. Germline V gene sequence: CDR1 MDHEN, CDR2 SYDVKM. This CDR3 is 14 amino acids long. With V trimmed by 8 bases and J by 2 bases, 6 bases remained unmatched.

The chain has TRBV5-1 and TRBJ2-3; TRBD2 aligns across 10 bases. The junction had 5 bases not matched to a gene; V was cut back by 8 bases and J by 5 bases. The CDR3 is made up of 13 amino acids. CDR1 SGHRS and CDR2 YFSETQ come from the germline V gene. DNA for the CDR3: TGCGCCAGTTCTCTAGCGGGAGAAGATACGCAGTATTTT. This translates into CASSLAGEDTQYF.

This clone occurred a few times. The chain joins TRBV6-6 to TRBJ2-5; D not certain. The CDR3 is 14 amino acids. The V end was cut by 3 bases, the J end by 4 bases, with 12 bases between. Germline V gene data show CDR1 as MNHNY and CDR2 as SVGAGI (reference sequence). This CDR3 reads CASSYRSGPETQYF. The CDR3 DNA follows: TGTGCCAGCAGTTATAGGTCAGGCCCAGAGACCCAGTACTTC.

The V gene is TRBV18, the J gene TRBJ1-5; D unclear. V gave up 1 base and J gave up 6 bases, with 13 bases separating them. Germline V gene lookup returns CDR1 KGHSH and CDR2 LQKENI. This CDR3 is 15 amino acids long. CDR3 amino acids: CASSPRNSPLQPQHF. The CDR3 DNA reads TGTGCCAGCTCACCACGTAACAGCCCTCTTCAGCCCCAGCATTTT.

This clone was recorded a few times. V and J are TRBV5-4 and TRBJ2-4; maybe TRBD1 (5 bases). The CDR3 has 13 amino acids. V was pared by 0 bases and J by 8 bases, with 9 bases between. The germline V gene has CDR1 SGHNT and CDR2 YYREEE (reference sequence). CDR3 amino acids: CASSLVQGDIQYF. The CDR3 DNA sequence: TGTGCCAGCAGCTTGGTTCAGGGTGACATTCAGTACTTC.

This clone turned up a few times. The genes are TRBV27 and TRBJ2-1; D is perhaps TRBD2 (6 bases). Trimming left V 6 bases short and J 8 bases short, with 11 bases between. The CDR3 loop spans 12 amino acids. CDR1 is MNHEY and CDR2 is SMNVEV in the germline V gene (reference sequence). The CDR3 sequence is CASRGQRDEQFF. The DNA for the CDR3 is TGTGCCAGCAGAGGTCAGCGGGATGAGCAGTTCTTC.